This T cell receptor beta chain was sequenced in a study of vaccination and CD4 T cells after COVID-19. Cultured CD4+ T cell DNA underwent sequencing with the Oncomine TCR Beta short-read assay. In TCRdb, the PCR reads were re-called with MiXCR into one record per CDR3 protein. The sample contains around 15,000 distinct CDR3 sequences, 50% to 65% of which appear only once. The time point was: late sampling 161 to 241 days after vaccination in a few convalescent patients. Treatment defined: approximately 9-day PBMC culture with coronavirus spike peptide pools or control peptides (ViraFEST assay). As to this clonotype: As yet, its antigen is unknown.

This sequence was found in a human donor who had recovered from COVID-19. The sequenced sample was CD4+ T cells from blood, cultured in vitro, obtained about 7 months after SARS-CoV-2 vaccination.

The CDR3 loop is CASSPVVVTPNSNQPQHF. The CDR3, as DNA: TGTGCCAGCAGCCCCGTTGTTGTCACTCCAAATAGCAATCAGCCCCAGCATTTT. V gene TRBV7-9 combines with J gene TRBJ1-5; D gene unclear. The CDR3 is made up of 18 amino acids. The V gene lost 5 bases and the J gene lost 0 bases, with 20 bases spanning the gap. CDR1 and CDR2 from the germline V gene are SEHNR and FQNEAQ (reference sequence).